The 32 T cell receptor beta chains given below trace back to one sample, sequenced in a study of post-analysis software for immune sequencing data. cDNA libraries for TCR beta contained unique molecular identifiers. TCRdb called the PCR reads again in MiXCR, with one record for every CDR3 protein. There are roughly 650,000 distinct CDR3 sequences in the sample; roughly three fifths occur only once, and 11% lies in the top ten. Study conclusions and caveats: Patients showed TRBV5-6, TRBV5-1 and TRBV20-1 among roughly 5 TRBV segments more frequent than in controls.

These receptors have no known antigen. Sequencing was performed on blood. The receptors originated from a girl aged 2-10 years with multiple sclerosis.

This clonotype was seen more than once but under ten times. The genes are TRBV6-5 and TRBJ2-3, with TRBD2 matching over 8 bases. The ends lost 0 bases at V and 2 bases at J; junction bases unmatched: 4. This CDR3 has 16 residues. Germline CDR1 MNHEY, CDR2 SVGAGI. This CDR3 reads CASSYSGGGTTDTQYF. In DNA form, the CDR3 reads TGTGCCAGCAGTTACTCTGGCGGGGGGACCACAGATACGCAGTATTTT.

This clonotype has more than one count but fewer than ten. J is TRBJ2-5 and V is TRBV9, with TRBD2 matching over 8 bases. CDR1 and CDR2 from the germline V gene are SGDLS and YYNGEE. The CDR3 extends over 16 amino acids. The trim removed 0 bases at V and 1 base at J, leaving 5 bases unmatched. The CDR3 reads CASSVGVSGSQETQYF. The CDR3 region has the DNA TGTGCCAGCAGCGTAGGGGTAAGCGGGAGCCAAGAGACCCAGTACTTC.

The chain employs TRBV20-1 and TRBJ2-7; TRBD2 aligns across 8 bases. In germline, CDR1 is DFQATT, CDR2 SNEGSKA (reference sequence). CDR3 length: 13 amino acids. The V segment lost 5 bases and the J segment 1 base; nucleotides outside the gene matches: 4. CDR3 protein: CSAVAGISYEQYF. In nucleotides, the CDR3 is TGCAGTGCTGTAGCGGGGATATCCTACGAGCAGTACTTC.

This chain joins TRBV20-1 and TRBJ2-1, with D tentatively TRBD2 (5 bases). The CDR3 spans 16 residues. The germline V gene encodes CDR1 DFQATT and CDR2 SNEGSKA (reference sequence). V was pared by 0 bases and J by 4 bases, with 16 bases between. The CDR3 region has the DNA TGCAGTGCTAGAGACCCCGGTAGCGCGAGGTACAATGAGCAGTTCTTC. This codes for CSARDPGSARYNEQFF.

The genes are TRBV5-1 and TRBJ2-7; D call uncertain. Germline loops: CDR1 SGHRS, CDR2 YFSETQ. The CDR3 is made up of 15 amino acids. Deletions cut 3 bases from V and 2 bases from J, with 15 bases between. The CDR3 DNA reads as TGCGCCAGCAGCTCGGAATGGCCAGATACCTACGAGCAGTACTTC. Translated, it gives CASSSEWPDTYEQYF.

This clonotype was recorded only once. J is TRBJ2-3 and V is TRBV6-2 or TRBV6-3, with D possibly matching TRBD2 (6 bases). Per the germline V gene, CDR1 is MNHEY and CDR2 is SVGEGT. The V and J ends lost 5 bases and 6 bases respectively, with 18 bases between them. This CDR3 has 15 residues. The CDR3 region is CASSRRVPRRDTQYF. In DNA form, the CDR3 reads TGTGCCAGCAGTCGGAGGGTCCCGAGGAGGGATACGCAGTATTTT.

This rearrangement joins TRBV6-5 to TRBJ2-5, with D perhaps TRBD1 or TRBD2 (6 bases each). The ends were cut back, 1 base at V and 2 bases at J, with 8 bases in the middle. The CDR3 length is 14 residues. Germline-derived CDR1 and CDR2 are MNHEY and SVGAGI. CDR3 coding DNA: TGTGCCAGCAGTTACTGGGGGGCTCAAGAGACCCAGTACTTC. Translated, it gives CASSYWGAQETQYF.

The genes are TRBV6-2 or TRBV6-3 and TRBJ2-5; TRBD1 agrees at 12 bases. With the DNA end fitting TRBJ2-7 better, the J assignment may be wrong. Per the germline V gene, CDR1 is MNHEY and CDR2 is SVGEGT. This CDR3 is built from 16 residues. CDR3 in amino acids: CASFPRPGQGASEQYF. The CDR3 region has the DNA TGTGCCAGCTTCCCACGACCGGGACAGGGGGCATCCGAGCAGTACTTC.

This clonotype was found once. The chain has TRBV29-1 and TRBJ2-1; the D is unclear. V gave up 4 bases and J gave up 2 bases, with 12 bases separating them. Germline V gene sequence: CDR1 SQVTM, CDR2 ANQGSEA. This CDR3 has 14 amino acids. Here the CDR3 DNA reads TGCAGCGTTGCACGTAGGGCAGCCTACAATGAGCAGTTCTTC. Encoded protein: CSVARRAAYNEQFF.

CDR3 coding DNA: TGCAGCGTTGAAGCCGGGACCGAAAGCTACGAGCAGTACTTC. It codes for CSVEAGTESYEQYF. V gene TRBV29-1 combines with J gene TRBJ2-7, with D perhaps being TRBD1 or TRBD2 (5 bases each). The germline CDR1 and CDR2 sequences are SQVTM and ANQGSEA. V lost 1 base to trimming and J lost 3 bases, with 13 bases between them. The CDR3 length is 14 residues.

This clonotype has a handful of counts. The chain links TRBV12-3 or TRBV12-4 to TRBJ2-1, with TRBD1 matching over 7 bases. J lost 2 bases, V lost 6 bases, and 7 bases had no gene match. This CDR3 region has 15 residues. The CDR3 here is CASSRDSGAYNEQFF. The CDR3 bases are TGTGCCAGCAGCCGGGACAGTGGGGCCTACAATGAGCAGTTCTTC.

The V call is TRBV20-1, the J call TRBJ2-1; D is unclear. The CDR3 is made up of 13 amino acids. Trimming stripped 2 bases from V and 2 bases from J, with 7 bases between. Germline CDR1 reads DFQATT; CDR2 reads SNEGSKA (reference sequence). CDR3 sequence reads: CSARSSAYNEQFF. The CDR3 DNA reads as TGCAGTGCTAGATCCAGCGCCTACAATGAGCAGTTCTTC.

The CDR3 nucleotides read TGCAGCGTTGCGGAGAGCTACGAGCAGTACTTC. Residues: CSVAESYEQYF. The rearrangement joins TRBV29-1 to TRBJ2-7; no definite D call. CDR1 is SQVTM and CDR2 is ANQGSEA in the germline V gene. The germline V and J ends were trimmed by 4 bases and 3 bases, with 7 bases remaining between them. The CDR3 is 11 residues long.

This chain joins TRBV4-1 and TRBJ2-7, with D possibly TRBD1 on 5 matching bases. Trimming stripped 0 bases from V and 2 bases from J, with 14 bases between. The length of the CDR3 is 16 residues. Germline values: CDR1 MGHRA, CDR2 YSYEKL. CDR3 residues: CASSQDLGQGTYEQYF. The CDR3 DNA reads TGCGCCAGCAGCCAAGATCTGGGGCAGGGTACCTACGAGCAGTACTTC.

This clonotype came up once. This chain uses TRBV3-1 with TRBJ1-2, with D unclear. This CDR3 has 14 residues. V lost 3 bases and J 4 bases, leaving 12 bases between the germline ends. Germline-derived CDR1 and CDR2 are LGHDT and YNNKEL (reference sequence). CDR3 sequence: CASSQEGRSYGYTF. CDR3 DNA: TGTGCCAGCAGCCAGGAAGGGAGAAGCTATGGCTACACCTTC.

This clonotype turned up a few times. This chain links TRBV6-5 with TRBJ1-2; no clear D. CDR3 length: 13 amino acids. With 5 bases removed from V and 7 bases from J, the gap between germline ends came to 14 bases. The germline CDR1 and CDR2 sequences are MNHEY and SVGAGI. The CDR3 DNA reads TGTGCCAGCAGTGCCAGAGAGAAGGGTGGCTACACCTTC. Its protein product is CASSAREKGGYTF.

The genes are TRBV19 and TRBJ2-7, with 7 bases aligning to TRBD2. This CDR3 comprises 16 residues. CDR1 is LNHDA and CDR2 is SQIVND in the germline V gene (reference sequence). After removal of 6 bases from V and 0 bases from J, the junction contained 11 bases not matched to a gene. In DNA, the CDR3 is TGTGCCAGTAGGAAGGGAGCGGGAACCTTCTCCTACGAGCAGTACTTC. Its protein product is CASRKGAGTFSYEQYF.

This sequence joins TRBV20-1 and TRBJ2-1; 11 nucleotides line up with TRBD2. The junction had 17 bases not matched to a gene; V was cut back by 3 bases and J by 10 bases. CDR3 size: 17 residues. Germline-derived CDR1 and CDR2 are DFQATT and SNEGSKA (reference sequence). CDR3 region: CSASKVAGGPGSGEQFF. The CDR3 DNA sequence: TGCAGTGCTAGTAAGGTAGCGGGAGGGCCGGGTTCTGGGGAGCAGTTCTTC.

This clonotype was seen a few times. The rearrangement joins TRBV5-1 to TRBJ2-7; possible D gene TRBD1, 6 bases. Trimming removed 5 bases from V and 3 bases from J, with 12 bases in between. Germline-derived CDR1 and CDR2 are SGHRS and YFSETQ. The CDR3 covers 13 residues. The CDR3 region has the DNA TGCGCCAGCAGTTCCGGACAGCTCTACGAGCAGTACTTC. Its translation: CASSSGQLYEQYF.

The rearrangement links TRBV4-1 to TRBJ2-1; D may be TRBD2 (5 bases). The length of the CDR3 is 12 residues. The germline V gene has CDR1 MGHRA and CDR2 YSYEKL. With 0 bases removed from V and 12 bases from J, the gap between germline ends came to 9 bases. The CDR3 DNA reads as TGCGCCAGCAGCCAAGACGTGGGGAGGCAGTTCTTC. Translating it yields CASSQDVGRQFF.

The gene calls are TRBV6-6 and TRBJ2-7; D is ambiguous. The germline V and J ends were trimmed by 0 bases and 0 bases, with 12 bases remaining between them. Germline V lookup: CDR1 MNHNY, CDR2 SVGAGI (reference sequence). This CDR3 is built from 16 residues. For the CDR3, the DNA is TGTGCCAGCAGTTACTCGAATGGCGTTTCCTCCTACGAGCAGTACTTC. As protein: CASSYSNGVSSYEQYF.

Here the CDR3 DNA reads TGCAGTGCATCAGCGGGAAGCACAGATACGCAGTATTTT. Amino acids: CSASAGSTDTQYF. The chain is built from TRBV20-1 and TRBJ2-3, with 7 bases fitting TRBD2. CDR3 length: 13 amino acids. From germline, CDR1 is DFQATT and CDR2 SNEGSKA (reference sequence). V shed 6 bases and J 0 bases; nucleotides not matched to a gene: 3.

CDR3 residues: CSAGGSDSTDTQYF. The CDR3 bases are TGCAGTGCCGGAGGTAGCGATAGCACAGATACGCAGTATTTT. J is TRBJ2-3 and V is TRBV20-1; weak D call: TRBD2 (5 bases). Germline V lookup: CDR1 DFQATT, CDR2 SNEGSKA (reference sequence). The V end was cut by 6 bases, the J end by 0 bases, with 13 bases between. This CDR3 has 14 amino acids.

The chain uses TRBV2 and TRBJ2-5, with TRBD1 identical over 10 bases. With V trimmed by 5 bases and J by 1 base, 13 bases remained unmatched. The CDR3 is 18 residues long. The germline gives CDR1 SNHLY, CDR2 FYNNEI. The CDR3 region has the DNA TGTGCCAGCAGTCCGGGACAGGGGTGTCCGGGTACCCAAGAGACCCAGTACTTC. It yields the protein CASSPGQGCPGTQETQYF.

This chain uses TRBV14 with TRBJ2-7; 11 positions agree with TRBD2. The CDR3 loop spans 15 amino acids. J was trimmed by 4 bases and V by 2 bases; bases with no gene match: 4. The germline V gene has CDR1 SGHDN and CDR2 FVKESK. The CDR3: CASSQISGRGYEQYF. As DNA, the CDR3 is TGTGCCAGCAGCCAAATTAGCGGGAGGGGATACGAGCAGTACTTC. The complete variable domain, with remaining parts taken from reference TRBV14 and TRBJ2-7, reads EAGVTQFPSHSVIEKGQTVTLRCDPISGHDNLYWYRRVMGKEIKFLLHFVKESKQDESGMPNNRFLAERTGGTYSTLKVQPAELEDSGVYFCASSQISGRGYEQYFGPGTRLTVT.

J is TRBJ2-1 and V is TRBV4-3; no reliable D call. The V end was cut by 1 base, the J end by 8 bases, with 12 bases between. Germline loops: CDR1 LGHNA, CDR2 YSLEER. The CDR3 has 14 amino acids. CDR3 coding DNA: TGCGCCAGCAGCCAAGGAAACAACGGCGATGAGCAGTTCTTC. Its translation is CASSQGNNGDEQFF.

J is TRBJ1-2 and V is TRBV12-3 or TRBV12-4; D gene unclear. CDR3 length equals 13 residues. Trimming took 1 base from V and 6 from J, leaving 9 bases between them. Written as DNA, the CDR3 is TGTGCCAGCAGTTTAGTGTCCTCTCATGGCTACACCTTC. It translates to CASSLVSSHGYTF.

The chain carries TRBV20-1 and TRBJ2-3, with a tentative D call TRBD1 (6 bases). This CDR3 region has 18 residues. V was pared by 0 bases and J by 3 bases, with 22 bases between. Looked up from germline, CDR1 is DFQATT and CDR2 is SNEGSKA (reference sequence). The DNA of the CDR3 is TGCAGTGCTAGAGATCGGGGTGCCGGGACATTTTTAACAGATACGCAGTATTTT. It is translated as CSARDRGAGTFLTDTQYF.

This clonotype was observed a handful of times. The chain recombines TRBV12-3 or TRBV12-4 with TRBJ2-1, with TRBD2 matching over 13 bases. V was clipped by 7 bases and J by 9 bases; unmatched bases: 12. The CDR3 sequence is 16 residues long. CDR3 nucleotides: TGTGCCAGCAAACCTGGGACTAGCGGGGAAGGGGGTGAGCAGTTCTTC. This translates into CASKPGTSGEGGEQFF.

CDR3 loop: CATAGGGRATEAFF. The DNA of the CDR3 is TGTGCCACCGCCGGTGGCGGCAGGGCGACTGAAGCTTTCTTT. The chain joins TRBV24-1 to TRBJ1-1; D is possibly TRBD1 (5 bases). Germline V gene lookup returns CDR1 KGHDR and CDR2 SFDVKD. Trimming shortened V by 9 bases and J by 5 bases, and 18 bases separated the two germline ends. There are 14 residues in the CDR3.

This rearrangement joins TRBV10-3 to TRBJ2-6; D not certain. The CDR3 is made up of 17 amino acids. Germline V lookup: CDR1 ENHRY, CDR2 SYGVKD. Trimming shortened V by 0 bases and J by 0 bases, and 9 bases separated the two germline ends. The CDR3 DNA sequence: TGTGCCATCAGTGAGTCGGGTCTTACCTCTGGGGCCAACGTCCTGACTTTC. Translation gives CAISESGLTSGANVLTF.

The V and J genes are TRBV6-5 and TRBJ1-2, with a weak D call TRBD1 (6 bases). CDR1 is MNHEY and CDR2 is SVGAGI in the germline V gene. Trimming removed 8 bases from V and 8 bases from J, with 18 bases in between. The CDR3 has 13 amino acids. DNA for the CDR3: TGTGCCAGCGCGCCGGGGGGCGCCTACGGCTACACCTTC. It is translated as CASAPGGAYGYTF.